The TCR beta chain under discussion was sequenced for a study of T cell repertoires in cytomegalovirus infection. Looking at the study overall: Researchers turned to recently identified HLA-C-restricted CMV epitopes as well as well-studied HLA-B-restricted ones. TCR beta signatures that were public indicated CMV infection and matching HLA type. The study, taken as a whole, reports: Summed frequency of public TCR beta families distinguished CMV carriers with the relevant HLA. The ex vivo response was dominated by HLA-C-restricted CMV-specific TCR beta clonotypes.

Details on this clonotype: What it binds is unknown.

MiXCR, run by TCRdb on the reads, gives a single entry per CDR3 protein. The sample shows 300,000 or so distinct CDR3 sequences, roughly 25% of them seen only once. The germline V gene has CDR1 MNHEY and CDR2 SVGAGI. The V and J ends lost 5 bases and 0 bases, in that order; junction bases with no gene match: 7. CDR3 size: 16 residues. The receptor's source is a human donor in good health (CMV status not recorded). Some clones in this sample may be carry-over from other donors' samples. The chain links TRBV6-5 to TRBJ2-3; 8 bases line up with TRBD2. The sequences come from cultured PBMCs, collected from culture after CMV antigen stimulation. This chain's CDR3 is CASSSLAGLSTDTQYF. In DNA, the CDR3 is TGTGCCAGCAGTAGTTTAGCGGGACTGAGCACAGATACGCAGTATTTT.